One sample yielded the 28 T cell receptor beta chains listed below, sequenced in a study of a mutant IDH1 vaccine in newly diagnosed glioma. Their antigens are not known. Noted time point: week 47, end of study. Doses of 300 ug of mutant IDH1 20-mer peptide were given with topical imiquimod. Some clones are missing from TCRdb's copy, which holds only in-frame ones; the method was immunoSEQ multiplex PCR. The sample has approximately 52,000 clones; approximately 76% are singletons. This specimen consisted of PBMCs, obtained from a glioma patient whose treatment included an IDH1 peptide vaccine. These receptors all stem from a woman aged 40-49 years with glioma. Some clones in this sample may be carry-over from other donors' samples.

The CDR3 loop is CASSPTGQPQHF. The CDR3 coding sequence is TGTGCCAGCAGTCCGACAGGACAGCCCCAGCATTTT. The chain carries TRBV27 and TRBJ1-5; a possible D gene is TRBD1 (6 bases). This CDR3 region has 12 residues. Germline CDR1 and CDR2: MNHEY and SMNVEV (reference sequence). The V end lost 5 bases, the J end lost 7 bases, and 9 bases lay between the germline ends.

This clone occurred a few times. The rearrangement uses TRBV30 and TRBJ2-2; D unclear. The length of the CDR3 is 13 residues. Germline CDR1 is GTSNPN and CDR2 is SVGIG (reference sequence). Between the trimmed V and J ends, which lost 0 bases and 6 bases, there was a span of 8 bases. The CDR3 coding sequence is TGTGCCTGGAGTGTAACAGATCCCGGGGAGCTGTTTTTT. Its translation: CAWSVTDPGELFF. Drawing the rest from reference TRBV30 and TRBJ2-2, the complete variable domain is SQTIHQWPATLVQPVGSPLSLECTVEGTSNPNLYWYRQAAGRGLQLLFYSVGIGQISSEVPQNLSASRPQDRQFILSSKKLLLSDSGFYLCAWSVTDPGELFFGEGSRLTVL.

The CDR3 loop reads CASSQDLAGGYEQYF. CDR3 DNA sequence: TGTGCCAGCAGCCAAGATCTAGCGGGGGGGTACGAGCAGTACTTC. The J gene is TRBJ2-7, the V gene TRBV4-2; 12 nucleotides agree with TRBD2. V was clipped by 0 bases and J by 4 bases; unmatched bases: 1. The germline V gene has CDR1 LGHNA and CDR2 YNFKEQ. The CDR3 is made up of 15 amino acids.

J is TRBJ1-2 and V is TRBV9; 8 nucleotides line up with TRBD1. V was pared by 0 bases and J by 3 bases, with 1 base of the junction left unmatched. Germline V gives CDR1 SGDLS, CDR2 YYNGEE. CDR3 length: 14 amino acids. CDR3: CASSVEGQDYGYTF. CDR3 nucleotides: TGTGCCAGCAGCGTAGAGGGACAGGACTATGGCTACACCTTC.

CDR3 amino acids: CASSLVVGLSNEQFF. CDR3 DNA sequence: TGCGCCAGCAGCTTGGTCGTAGGACTGTCCAATGAGCAGTTCTTC. The genes are TRBV5-1 and TRBJ2-1, with D possibly being TRBD2 (5 bases). The V gene's germline CDR1 is SGHRS and CDR2 YFSETQ. Trimming left V 0 bases short and J 6 bases short, with 13 bases between. The CDR3 consists of 15 residues.

In this sample, this clone is medium-sized (0.01 to 0.1%). The gene calls are TRBV7-9 and TRBJ1-5, with no clear D. CDR1 is SEHNR and CDR2 is FQNEAQ in the germline V gene (reference sequence). This CDR3 has 14 amino acids. Trimming stripped 1 base from V and 8 bases from J, with 12 bases between. In DNA form, the CDR3 reads TGTGCCAGCAGCTTAGGAGGAAAGGGAAAGCCCCAGCATTTT. As protein: CASSLGGKGKPQHF.

The genes are TRBV11-2 and TRBJ2-7, with 11 positions matching TRBD2. Trimming took 5 bases from V and 0 from J; bases not matched to a gene: 6. The CDR3 spans 16 residues. CDR1 and CDR2 (germline): SGHAT, FQNNGV. CDR3 sequence: CASSLMTSGDSYEQYF. In DNA, the CDR3 is TGTGCCAGCAGCCTCATGACTAGCGGGGACTCCTACGAGCAGTACTTC.

This clone was detected only a few times. This sequence joins TRBV10-3 and TRBJ2-1; 9 bases map to TRBD1. The CDR3 has 17 residues. CDR1 and CDR2 from the germline V gene are ENHRY and SYGVKD. J was trimmed by 5 bases and V by 2 bases; bases with no gene match: 10. CDR3 DNA sequence: TGTGCCATCAGTGAGATACCGGGACAGGGAGTCGACAATGAGCAGTTCTTC. Its protein is CAISEIPGQGVDNEQFF.

The rearrangement joins TRBV15 to TRBJ1-2, with D perhaps TRBD1 (6 bases). The CDR3 contains 16 residues. The germline CDR1 and CDR2 sequences are LNHNV and YYDKDF (reference sequence). The V end lost 0 bases, the J end lost 4 bases, and 15 bases lay between the germline ends. The CDR3 sequence is CATSRDLAGGAYGYTF. The CDR3 DNA follows: TGTGCCACCAGCAGAGATCTCGCCGGGGGGGCCTATGGCTACACCTTC.

The chain couples TRBV7-9 to TRBJ2-7; no definite D call. Germline loops: CDR1 SEHNR, CDR2 FQNEAQ (reference sequence). V dropped 1 base and J dropped 2 bases, with 3 bases sitting between them. The CDR3 contains 12 residues. In DNA, the CDR3 is TGTGCCAGCAGCTTAGTCCCCTACGAGCAGTACTTC. Translating it yields CASSLVPYEQYF. The whole variable domain, filled in from reference TRBV7-9 and TRBJ2-7, reads DTGVSQNPRHKITKRGQNVTFRCDPISEHNRLYWYRQTLGQGPEFLTYFQNEAQLEKSRLLSDRFSAERPKGSFSTLEIQRTEQGDSAMYLCASSLVPYEQYFGPGTRLTVT.

The genes are TRBV5-1 and TRBJ2-3; 16 nucleotides align to TRBD2. Germline loops: CDR1 SGHRS, CDR2 YFSETQ. The CDR3 runs 16 residues. The junction had 13 bases not matched to a gene; V was cut back by 4 bases and J by 14 bases. Here the CDR3 DNA reads TGCGCCAGCAGCCTGGGGACTAGCGGGGGGGCCAGACTTCTGTATTTT. Amino acid sequence: CASSLGTSGGARLLYF.

V is TRBV7-9 and J is TRBJ2-5; 7 nucleotides agree with TRBD1. Germline values: CDR1 SEHNR, CDR2 FQNEAQ (reference sequence). This CDR3 contains 15 residues. The trim removed 6 bases at V and 2 bases at J, leaving 9 bases unmatched. This CDR3 is CASRYTGATQETQYF. The CDR3 DNA follows: TGTGCCAGCAGGTACACAGGGGCCACACAAGAGACCCAGTACTTC.

This clone was observed a handful of times. The rearrangement uses TRBV6-5 and TRBJ1-1, with D unclear. V lost 5 bases and J lost 1, with 8 bases in between. Germline CDR1 is MNHEY and CDR2 is SVGAGI. The CDR3 spans 13 residues. Here the CDR3 DNA reads TGTGCCAGCAGTACGGTGTGGAACACTGAAGCTTTCTTT. Its protein product is CASSTVWNTEAFF.

The chain joins TRBV29-1 to TRBJ1-6; D is perhaps TRBD1 (6 bases). The CDR3 is 13 residues long. The germline gives CDR1 SQVTM, CDR2 ANQGSEA. V was pared by 7 bases and J by 7 bases, with 14 bases between. CDR3 in DNA: TGCAGCGCGGCGGGAGGGGGAAATTCACCCCTCCACTTT. It specifies CSAAGGGNSPLHF.

The rearrangement links TRBV27 to TRBJ2-1; a weak D match, TRBD2 (5 bases). Germline V CDR1 and CDR2: MNHEY, SMNVEV (reference sequence). V was shortened by 10 bases and J by 4 bases, with 8 bases between the two germline ends. The CDR3 runs 11 residues. Written as DNA, the CDR3 is TGTGCCACGAGGGATTACAATGAGCAGTTCTTC. It translates to CATRDYNEQFF.

The chain joins TRBV19 to TRBJ1-2, with 8 bases matching TRBD1. The V gene end was trimmed by 11 bases and the J gene end by 3 bases; junction bases not matched to a gene: 8. Germline loops: CDR1 LNHDA, CDR2 SQIVND (reference sequence). The CDR3 has 13 residues. The DNA of the CDR3 is TGTGCCTCCGACAGGGGACTTCACTATGGCTACACCTTC. Translating gives CASDRGLHYGYTF.

The chain is built from TRBV10-1 and TRBJ2-3, with D perhaps TRBD2 (5 bases). In germline, CDR1 is WNHNN, CDR2 SYGVQD (reference sequence). The CDR3 is 15 residues long. With 4 bases removed from V and 0 bases from J, the gap between germline ends came to 11 bases. The CDR3 DNA reads as TGCGCCAGCAGTGGGTCGGAGCGGAGCACAGATACGCAGTATTTT. Encoded protein: CASSGSERSTDTQYF.

This sequence joins TRBV7-9 and TRBJ1-1; weak D call: TRBD1 (5 bases). The CDR3 runs 14 residues. Trimming pared 6 bases from V and 8 bases from J, leaving 19 bases between. The V gene's germline CDR1 is SEHNR and CDR2 FQNEAQ (reference sequence). The CDR3 DNA is TGTGCCAGCAGTTATGACAGTCTCGGCAGAGAAGCTTTCTTT. Residues: CASSYDSLGREAFF.

The chain is built from TRBV30 and TRBJ1-2; TRBD1 matches at 10 bases. This CDR3 has 14 amino acids. CDR1 and CDR2 (germline): GTSNPN, SVGIG (reference sequence). With V trimmed by 1 base and J by 2 bases, 1 base remained unmatched. CDR3 sequence: CAWSGQGANYGYTF. CDR3 sequence (DNA): TGTGCCTGGAGTGGACAGGGGGCCAACTATGGCTACACCTTC.

The chain links TRBV23-1 to TRBJ1-1, with TRBD1 as a possible D gene (6 bases). TRBV23-1 is reported as an ORF; its role is uncertain. The CDR3 is 18 amino acids. V was cut by 6 bases and J by 1 base, with 24 bases left in between. CDR3 coding DNA: TGCGCCAGCAGACCAATGGGCCCCCACAGGGCGACGAACACTGAAGCTTTCTTT. Protein sequence: CASRPMGPHRATNTEAFF.

The chain couples TRBV7-9 to TRBJ2-5, with D perhaps assigned TRBD1 or TRBD2 (5 bases each). V was trimmed by 3 bases and J by 4 bases, leaving 12 bases between them. The CDR3 spans 14 residues. Germline V gene sequence: CDR1 SEHNR, CDR2 FQNEAQ (reference sequence). The CDR3 reads CASSFMGPGETQYF. The DNA of the CDR3 is TGTGCCAGCAGCTTCATGGGACCCGGAGAGACCCAGTACTTC.

This chain joins TRBV7-2 and TRBJ1-3; unclear D gene. V was clipped by 1 base and J by 4 bases, with 11 bases between them. Germline V gene data show CDR1 as SGHTA and CDR2 as FQGNSA. The CDR3 runs to 15 residues. CDR3 residues: CASSLGHSSGNTIYF. CDR3 nucleotides: TGTGCCAGCAGCTTAGGGCACAGCTCAGGAAACACCATATATTTT.

Regarding this clone: The likely explanation is a read error, given a far larger clone one base away. This chain's CDR3 is CASRGQGKAGAFF. The CDR3 DNA is TGCGCCAGCAGGGGACAGGGCAAGGCTGGAGCTTTCTTT. The chain joins TRBV10-1 to TRBJ1-1; 9 nucleotides align to TRBD1. The CDR3 runs to 13 residues. Germline V gene lookup returns CDR1 WNHNN and CDR2 SYGVQD (reference sequence). J was trimmed by 10 bases and V by 6 bases; bases with no gene match: 9.

The V gene is TRBV30, the J gene TRBJ1-1; possible D gene TRBD1, 5 bases. Trimming shortened V by 0 bases and J by 2 bases, and 7 bases separated the two germline ends. Looked up from germline, CDR1 is GTSNPN and CDR2 is SVGIG (reference sequence). CDR3 length: 13 amino acids. The DNA for the CDR3 is TGTGCCTGGAGTGTACAGGCTAACACTGAAGCTTTCTTT. As protein: CAWSVQANTEAFF.

This sequence joins TRBV10-2 and TRBJ1-2; a weak D match, TRBD1 (5 bases). The CDR3 contains 13 residues. V gave up 3 bases and J gave up 7 bases, with 12 bases separating them. In germline, CDR1 is WSHSY, CDR2 SAAADI. Here the CDR3 reads CASSENPQGGYTF. The CDR3 region has the DNA TGCGCCAGCAGTGAAAACCCTCAGGGTGGCTACACCTTC.

As DNA, the CDR3 is TGTGCCAGCACTCACGACTCCTCTGAGCAGTTCTTC. Translated, it gives CASTHDSSEQFF. The chain combines TRBV6-5 with TRBJ2-1; D unclear. This CDR3 spans 12 amino acids. Trimming cost V 7 bases and J 9 bases, with 13 bases left between them. Looked up from germline, CDR1 is MNHEY and CDR2 is SVGAGI.

CDR3 coding DNA: TGTGCCAGCAGGACTGGGCCTACCTACTCCTACGAGCAGTACTTC. Protein sequence: CASRTGPTYSYEQYF. The rearrangement uses TRBV6-4 and TRBJ2-7; no clear D gene. The CDR3 spans 15 residues. CDR1 is MRHNA and CDR2 is SNTAGT in the germline V gene. Between the trimmed V and J ends, which lost 6 bases and 0 bases, there was a span of 15 bases.

This chain joins TRBV30 and TRBJ1-2, with D unclear. CDR3 size: 12 residues. V was cut by 1 base and J by 8 bases, with 11 bases left in between. The V gene's germline CDR1 is GTSNPN and CDR2 SVGIG (reference sequence). Here the CDR3 reads CAWSAWLGGYTF. The CDR3, as DNA: TGTGCCTGGAGTGCCTGGCTCGGAGGCTACACCTTC.